The rows below give T cell receptor beta chains drawn from one sample of a study of blood T cell repertoires in COVID-19. TCRdb's table, derived via immunoSEQ multiplex PCR, lists solely in-frame clones and lacks some. The sample lists 150,000 to 170,000 clones, over 75% seen once, with 0.63% in the top ten. The sequenced sample was peripheral blood. Receptor source: a man in his 60s with COVID-19, enrolled during active disease. Each CDR3 is given with its conserved first and last residue. The D gene is left open where the match is weak. Rows give clone size only sometimes, using once, few, many, or a class for an expanded clone.

V gene	clone size	D gene	CDR3 length	J gene	CDR3 protein	CDR3 DNA
TRBV28	-	-	13	TRBJ1-2	CASRATGNYGYTF	TGTGCCAGCAGAGCGACGGGGAACTATGGCTACACCTTC
TRBV7-8	once	-	15	TRBJ2-1	CASSLARARPHEQFF	TGTGCCAGCAGCTTAGCGCGGGCCCGGCCCCATGAGCAGTTCTTC
TRBV3-1/TRBV3-2	-	TRBD2	17	TRBJ2-2	CASSPRTLASNTGELFF	TGTGCCAGCAGCCCTCGTACACTAGCGAGTAACACCGGGGAGCTGTTTTTT
TRBV5-3	-	-	15	TRBJ1-2	CARSLQPGHNYGYTF	TGTGCCAGAAGCTTGCAACCAGGCCATAACTATGGCTACACCTTC
TRBV28	-	TRBD1	14	TRBJ1-2	CASWLGQELYGYTF	TGTGCCAGTTGGCTCGGACAGGAGCTATATGGCTACACCTTC
TRBV19	-	-	13	TRBJ2-2	CASSIVLSGELFF	TGTGCCAGTAGTATAGTTCTCTCGGGGGAGCTGTTTTTT
TRBV12-5	once	TRBD1	16	TRBJ2-2	CASGLTPGTGVRELFF	TGTGCTAGTGGTTTGACACCCGGGACAGGGGTTAGGGAGCTGTTTTTT
TRBV19	-	-	15	TRBJ1-1	CASKLGRGLNTEAFF	TGTGCCAGTAAGCTCGGAAGGGGTCTGAACACTGAAGCTTTCTTT
TRBV11-3	-	TRBD1	14	TRBJ1-2	CASSARDRDYGYTF	TGTGCCAGCAGCGCCCGGGACAGGGACTATGGCTACACCTTC
TRBV5-4	few	TRBD1	12	TRBJ1-1	CATQDRGTEAFF	TGTGCCACCCAGGACAGGGGCACTGAAGCTTTCTTT
TRBV6-5	-	TRBD2	14	TRBJ2-7	CASSQRGQSYEQYF	TGTGCCAGCAGTCAGCGGGGTCAAAGCTACGAGCAGTACTTC
TRBV4-2	few	-	15	TRBJ2-1	CASSQDFGQGNEQFF	TGTGCCAGCAGCCAAGATTTCGGGCAGGGCAATGAGCAGTTCTTC
TRBV11-2	-	-	15	TRBJ2-7	CASSPSGQWSYEQYF	TGTGCCAGCAGCCCCTCGGGACAATGGTCCTACGAGCAGTACTTC
TRBV19	-	-	14	TRBJ1-5	CASNDPGLLGPQHF	TGTGCCAGTAATGATCCAGGGTTACTTGGGCCCCAGCATTTT
TRBV28	-	-	19	TRBJ1-5	CASSLGRRDIWDSNQPQHF	TGTGCCAGCAGTTTGGGGCGAAGAGATATTTGGGATAGCAATCAGCCCCAGCATTTT
TRBV11-3	few	TRBD2	14	TRBJ2-7	CASSPQRGTYEQYF	TGTGCCAGCAGCCCCCAGCGGGGGACCTACGAGCAGTACTTC
TRBV24-1	once	-	14	TRBJ2-1	CATSDATVAYEQFF	TGTGCCACCAGTGATGCGACAGTGGCATATGAGCAGTTCTTC
TRBV6-5	-	TRBD2	13	TRBJ2-7	CASSRLAGPEQYF	TGTGCCAGCAGTCGACTAGCGGGACCTGAGCAGTACTTC
TRBV4-1	-	TRBD2	16	TRBJ2-7	CASSHQGLGITYEQYF	TGCGCCAGCAGCCACCAGGGACTAGGGATAACCTACGAGCAGTACTTC
TRBV19	-	TRBD2	16	TRBJ2-1	CASSIFPAGGLDEQFF	TGTGCCAGTAGTATATTTCCTGCGGGAGGCCTCGATGAGCAGTTCTTC
TRBV19	-	-	13	TRBJ1-5	CASSEQGYEPQHF	TGTGCCAGTAGTGAACAGGGCTATGAGCCCCAGCATTTT
TRBV7-9	-	TRBD1	16	TRBJ1-2	CASSSALTTGGNGYTF	TGTGCCAGCAGCTCTGCGCTTACAACAGGGGGTAACGGCTACACCTTC
TRBV18	-	TRBD1	17	TRBJ1-1	CASSQRTGHSGGTEAFF	TGTGCCAGCTCACAAAGGACAGGCCACAGCGGGGGCACTGAAGCTTTCTTT
TRBV11-1	-	TRBD1	14	TRBJ2-7	CASSLGDRAYEQYF	TGTGCCAGCAGCTTGGGGGACAGGGCCTACGAGCAGTACTTC
TRBV7-3	-	TRBD1	15	TRBJ2-2	CASSLGDRNTGELFF	TGTGCCAGCAGCCTGGGGGACAGAAACACCGGGGAGCTGTTTTTT
TRBV5-1	-	TRBD2	17	TRBJ2-5	CASSLGPGLAGVETQYF	TGCGCCAGCAGCTTGGGGCCCGGACTAGCGGGAGTAGAGACCCAGTACTTC
TRBV7-2	-	TRBD2	16	TRBJ2-5	CASSQVAGPAGETQYF	TGTGCCAGCAGCCAAGTAGCGGGACCAGCCGGGGAGACCCAGTACTTC
TRBV15	-	-	16	TRBJ2-2	CATSRDKTGLNGELFF	TGTGCCACCAGCAGAGATAAAACAGGCCTGAACGGGGAGCTGTTTTTT
TRBV7-2	once	TRBD1	13	TRBJ1-4	CASSRDSGEKLFF	TGTGCCAGCAGCCGGGACAGCGGTGAAAAACTGTTTTTT
TRBV6-5	-	TRBD2	14	TRBJ2-1	CASSGLAGGHEQFF	TGTGCCAGCAGCGGACTAGCGGGAGGTCATGAGCAGTTCTTC
TRBV7-9	few	-	14	TRBJ1-2	CASSLTLANYGYTF	TGTGCCAGCAGCCTGACCCTAGCTAACTATGGCTACACCTTC
TRBV5-4	-	TRBD1	15	TRBJ1-1	CASSPWTGMNTEAFF	TGTGCCAGCAGCCCGTGGACAGGGATGAACACTGAAGCTTTCTTT
TRBV3-1/TRBV3-2	-	TRBD2	15	TRBJ2-1	CASSPSGGSYNEQFF	TGTGCCAGCAGCCCCTCGGGGGGCTCCTACAATGAGCAGTTCTTC
TRBV10-1	-	-	14	TRBJ2-5	CASSEGANGETQYF	TGCGCCAGCAGTGAGGGGGCCAACGGAGAGACCCAGTACTTC
TRBV18	-	TRBD1	16	TRBJ1-4	CASSQTGVRANEKLFF	TGTGCCAGCTCGCAGACAGGGGTGCGGGCTAATGAAAAACTGTTTTTT
TRBV7-8	-	-	15	TRBJ1-3	CASSLAESSGNTIYF	TGTGCCAGCAGCTTAGCCGAGAGCTCTGGAAACACCATATATTTT
TRBV6-2/TRBV6-3	-	-	14	TRBJ1-5	CASSYGAGNQPQHF	TGTGCCAGCAGTTACGGGGCAGGGAATCAGCCCCAGCATTTT